These 28 T cell receptor beta chains originate from one sample sequenced in a study of blood T cell repertoires in COVID-19. Sequencing was performed with immunoSEQ multiplex PCR; in TCRdb, only in-frame clones are kept and a portion is missing. The sample contains about 280,000 clones, 85% of which appear only once. The sample consisted of peripheral blood. The receptors shown here come from a human donor in a cohort sampled during active COVID-19.

The rearrangement uses TRBV28 and TRBJ1-5, with 9 nucleotides matching TRBD1. This CDR3 region has 12 residues. Germline V gene data show CDR1 as MDHEN and CDR2 as SYDVKM. V lost 9 bases to trimming and J lost 6 bases; unmatched junction nucleotides: 3. For the CDR3, the DNA is TGTGCCAGTGGGACAGGGACTCAGCCCCAGCATTTT. This codes for CASGTGTQPQHF.

In this sample, this clone turned up a few times. The genes are TRBV10-2 and TRBJ2-7, with TRBD2 matching over 8 bases. Trimming cost V 8 bases and J 1 base; bases outside gene matches: 7. This CDR3 is 14 amino acids long. Germline V gives CDR1 WSHSY, CDR2 SAAADI. The CDR3 region is CASSLAAPSYEQYF. In DNA, the CDR3 is TGCGCCAGCTCACTAGCGGCTCCTTCCTACGAGCAGTACTTC.

The rearrangement uses TRBV7-2 and TRBJ1-4; D gene unclear. The CDR3 has 15 amino acids. Trimming removed 3 bases at V and 3 bases at J, with 11 bases between. Germline CDR1 reads SGHTA; CDR2 reads FQGNSA. As DNA, the CDR3 is TGTGCCAGCAGCTTTCGACCCGGGGCTAATGAAAAACTGTTTTTT. Its protein is CASSFRPGANEKLFF.

This clone was counted between two and nine times. The genes are TRBV7-6 and TRBJ2-1; TRBD1 is a possible D gene (6 bases). The CDR3 is made up of 15 amino acids. The V end lost 4 bases, the J end lost 2 bases, and 12 bases lay between the germline ends. Germline CDR1 is SGHVS and CDR2 is FNYEAQ. The CDR3 protein is CASSSPRTAYNEQFF. Here the CDR3 DNA reads TGTGCCAGCAGCTCCCCAAGGACAGCCTACAATGAGCAGTTCTTC.

This clone has more than one count but fewer than ten. This chain links TRBV7-2 with TRBJ2-1; 7 bases agree with TRBD2. This CDR3 has 14 residues. Germline lookup yields CDR1 SGHTA and CDR2 FQGNSA. Germline trimming cut 2 bases from V and 10 bases from J; bases unmatched to any gene: 8. CDR3 residues: CASSLTGGLREQFF. DNA of the CDR3: TGTGCCAGCAGCTTAACGGGAGGACTTAGGGAGCAGTTCTTC.

The chain links TRBV7-2 to TRBJ1-1; tentatively, D is TRBD1 (6 bases). The CDR3 contains 15 residues. Trimming stripped 2 bases from V and 4 bases from J, with 14 bases between. The germline V gene has CDR1 SGHTA and CDR2 FQGNSA. Here the CDR3 reads CASSLSRGGITEAFF. The CDR3 DNA reads as TGTGCCAGCAGCTTAAGTAGGGGGGGGATCACTGAAGCTTTCTTT.

Points on this clone: A junction end diverges from the germline sequence, so it may reflect a read error. CDR3 sequence (DNA): TGCGCCAGCAACCAAGGGGGAGGTGAGCAGTTCTTC. This encodes CASNQGGGEQFF. V is TRBV4-1 and J is TRBJ2-1; D may match TRBD1 or TRBD2 (6 bases each). This CDR3 contains 12 residues. CDR1 and CDR2 from the germline V gene are MGHRA and YSYEKL.

V is TRBV5-4 and J is TRBJ1-1; tentatively, D is TRBD1 (6 bases). Germline V gives CDR1 SGHNT, CDR2 YYREEE (reference sequence). The V end was cut by 4 bases, the J end by 1 base, with 17 bases between. CDR3 length: 16 amino acids. Here the CDR3 DNA reads TGTGCCAGCAGCCAAGGGGGGGGGTACCCGAACACTGAAGCTTTCTTT. It is translated as CASSQGGGYPNTEAFF. Complete variable domain (other parts from reference TRBV5-4 and TRBJ1-1): ETGVTQSPTHLIKTRGQQVTLRCSSQSGHNTVSWYQQALGQGPQFIFQYYREEENGRGNFPPRFSGLQFPNYSSELNVNALELDDSALYLCASSQGGGYPNTEAFFGQGTRLTVV.

J is TRBJ2-5 and V is TRBV5-8, with D perhaps matching TRBD2 (6 bases). CDR3 size: 14 residues. V shed 4 bases and J shed 1 base, with 11 bases lying between them. The germline CDR1 and CDR2 sequences are SGHTS and YDEGEE. The CDR3 DNA follows: TGTGCCAGCAGCCGGGGACTCGTCCAAGAGACCCAGTACTTC. Translation gives CASSRGLVQETQYF.

Regarding this clone: Other DNA sequences in the same sample also yield this CDR3. The V and J genes are TRBV19 and TRBJ1-1; TRBD1 might be the D (5 bases). V shed 5 bases and J shed 2 bases, with 15 bases lying between them. Germline V CDR1 and CDR2: LNHDA, SQIVND (reference sequence). This CDR3 region has 15 residues. CDR3 sequence reads: CASSDRGRANTEAFF. CDR3 sequence (DNA): TGTGCCAGTAGTGATCGTGGCAGGGCAAACACTGAAGCTTTCTTT. The complete variable domain, with remaining parts taken from reference TRBV19 and TRBJ1-1, reads DGGITQSPKYLFRKEGQNVTLSCEQNLNHDAMYWYRQDPGQGLRLIYYSQIVNDFQKGDIAEGYSVSREKKESFPLTVTSAQKNPTAFYLCASSDRGRANTEAFFGQGTRLTVV.

The chain uses TRBV2 and TRBJ1-1, with unresolved D. CDR1 and CDR2 (germline): SNHLY, FYNNEI. The CDR3 is 13 residues long. Trimming took 7 bases from V and 1 from J, leaving 10 bases between them. The CDR3 DNA sequence: TGTGCCAGCACTGTCGGGGAGAACACTGAAGCTTTCTTT. This sequence encodes CASTVGENTEAFF.

At least ten counts were recorded for this clone. The chain combines TRBV5-1 with TRBJ2-5; TRBD1 matches 9 bases. Per germline, CDR1 SGHRS and CDR2 YFSETQ. J lost 3 bases, V lost 3 bases, and 3 bases had no gene match. The CDR3 totals 14 residues. The DNA of the CDR3 is TGCGCCAGCAGCTGGGGGACAGGGAAAGAGACCCAGTACTTC. Its translation: CASSWGTGKETQYF.

The chain joins TRBV6-2 or TRBV6-3 to TRBJ2-1; 11 bases are a match to TRBD2. The CDR3 totals 17 residues. J lost 12 bases, V lost 5 bases, and 18 bases had no gene match. Per germline, CDR1 MNHEY and CDR2 SVGEGT. CDR3 coding DNA: TGTGCCAGCAGTAAGGGACTAGCGGCGTCCGCATCGTCTGGGCAGTTCTTC. This encodes CASSKGLAASASSGQFF.

This clone has a handful of counts. J is TRBJ2-5 and V is TRBV2; D gene ambiguous. Trimming removed 4 bases at V and 4 bases at J, with 10 bases between. The germline CDR1 and CDR2 sequences are SNHLY and FYNNEI. The CDR3 covers 13 residues. The CDR3 region is CASSVGKRETQYF. For the CDR3, the DNA is TGTGCCAGCAGTGTCGGAAAGCGAGAGACCCAGTACTTC.

The chain combines TRBV30 with TRBJ2-7; the D gene is possibly TRBD2 (5 bases). The CDR3 length is 16 residues. V was clipped by 1 base and J by 0 bases, with 16 bases between them. CDR1 is GTSNPN and CDR2 is SVGIG in the germline V gene (reference sequence). The CDR3 DNA reads TGTGCCTGGAGTGCCCCCCGCCGTGGGAGCTCCTACGAGCAGTACTTC. Its translation is CAWSAPRRGSSYEQYF. Drawing the rest from reference TRBV30 and TRBJ2-7, the complete variable domain is SQTIHQWPATLVQPVGSPLSLECTVEGTSNPNLYWYRQAAGRGLQLLFYSVGIGQISSEVPQNLSASRPQDRQFILSSKKLLLSDSGFYLCAWSAPRRGSSYEQYFGPGTRLTVT.

The CDR3 DNA follows: TGTGCCAGTACCTCTCAAGCGGGAGGGACCTACGAGCAGTACTTC. This encodes CASTSQAGGTYEQYF. J is TRBJ2-7 and V is TRBV19; 10 bases agree with TRBD2. This CDR3 spans 15 amino acids. Germline V gene lookup returns CDR1 LNHDA and CDR2 SQIVND (reference sequence). V shed 7 bases, J shed 2 bases, and the junction held 8 bases outside the gene matches.

V and J are TRBV15 and TRBJ1-5; D uncertain. V lost 5 bases, J lost 1 base, and 12 bases lay in between. CDR1 is LNHNV and CDR2 is YYDKDF in the germline V gene (reference sequence). CDR3 size: 15 residues. As DNA, the CDR3 is TGTGCCACCAGCGCTGGCTTTGCAAGCAATCAGCCCCAGCATTTT. Residues: CATSAGFASNQPQHF.

V is TRBV5-4 and J is TRBJ2-1, with unresolved D. Trimming removed 0 bases from V and 8 bases from J, with 15 bases in between. The length of the CDR3 is 15 residues. The germline CDR1 and CDR2 sequences are SGHNT and YYREEE (reference sequence). The CDR3 DNA reads TGTGCCAGCAGCTTGGGTAGGTCTCGGGTGGATGAGCAGTTCTTC. This codes for CASSLGRSRVDEQFF.

Points on this clone: Different DNA sequences within this sample yield the same CDR3. This CDR3 reads CASSPRTSGTYEQYF. CDR3 in DNA: TGCGCCAGCAGCCCCCGGACTAGCGGAACCTACGAGCAGTACTTC. J is TRBJ2-7 and V is TRBV5-1, with 10 positions matching TRBD2. Germline V CDR1 and CDR2: SGHRS, YFSETQ. With 4 bases clipped from V and 2 bases from J, the junction kept 6 bases outside the gene matches. This CDR3 comprises 15 residues.

The chain recombines TRBV10-1 with TRBJ2-3, with D perhaps TRBD2 (5 bases). CDR1 WNHNN and CDR2 SYGVQD come from the germline V gene (reference sequence). Deletions cut 1 base from V and 4 bases from J, with 21 bases between. This CDR3 has 18 residues. The DNA for the CDR3 is TGCGCCAGCAGTGAGTTGAGGTTTCCGGGAAAAAGGGCAGATACGCAGTATTTT. It encodes CASSELRFPGKRADTQYF.

In its sample, this clone was seen a few times. This rearrangement joins TRBV7-2 to TRBJ1-2; maybe TRBD1 (6 bases). The germline V and J ends were trimmed by 5 bases and 7 bases, with 14 bases remaining between them. The CDR3 extends over 13 amino acids. CDR1 is SGHTA, CDR2 FQGNSA, per germline. The CDR3 reads CASSGYRAGGYTF. The CDR3 nucleotides read TGTGCCAGCAGCGGATACAGGGCGGGTGGCTACACCTTC.

The genes are TRBV6-5 and TRBJ2-1; TRBD1 agrees at 10 bases. The CDR3 contains 13 residues. V lost 11 bases, J lost 7 bases, and 8 bases stayed unmatched. Germline-derived CDR1 and CDR2 are MNHEY and SVGAGI. This CDR3 is CAARGQGWNEQFF. In nucleotides, the CDR3 is TGTGCCGCAAGGGGACAGGGGTGGAATGAGCAGTTCTTC.

J is TRBJ1-6 and V is TRBV6-5, with D possibly matching TRBD1 (6 bases). From germline, CDR1 is MNHEY and CDR2 SVGAGI. The V gene lost 7 bases and the J gene lost 3 bases, with 13 bases spanning the gap. The CDR3 consists of 15 residues. CDR3 DNA: TGTGCCAGCAACCCGGGGGGCTTCTATAATTCACCCCTCCACTTT. Translating gives CASNPGGFYNSPLHF.

This sequence joins TRBV5-1 and TRBJ2-3; 8 bases map to TRBD1. The CDR3 is 18 amino acids. V was clipped by 0 bases and J by 3 bases; unmatched bases: 12. The V gene's germline CDR1 is SGHRS and CDR2 YFSETQ. In DNA, the CDR3 is TGCGCCAGCAGCTTGGGGGCAGGGGGCTTCCCGAATACAGATACGCAGTATTTT. Translation: CASSLGAGGFPNTDTQYF.

This chain uses TRBV19 with TRBJ2-7; 9 bases are a match to TRBD1. The germline gives CDR1 LNHDA, CDR2 SQIVND (reference sequence). There are 15 residues in the CDR3. V was clipped by 3 bases and J by 3 bases; unmatched bases: 6. This CDR3 reads CASSIRTGDFYEQYF. The CDR3 nucleotides are TGTGCCAGTAGTATCCGGACAGGGGATTTCTACGAGCAGTACTTC.

The chain couples TRBV29-1 to TRBJ2-5, with D perhaps matching TRBD1 (6 bases). Germline loops: CDR1 SQVTM, CDR2 ANQGSEA. V was cut by 8 bases and J by 0 bases, with 13 bases left in between. The CDR3 runs 13 residues. The CDR3 here is CSTRGQYQETQYF. CDR3 sequence (DNA): TGCAGCACCCGCGGACAGTACCAAGAGACCCAGTACTTC.

The CDR3, as DNA: TGCGCCAGCAGTGATCAATGGCGGGATACGCAGTATTTT. It translates to CASSDQWRDTQYF. This sequence joins TRBV10-2 and TRBJ2-3, with no clear D. Germline V lookup: CDR1 WSHSY, CDR2 SAAADI. The CDR3 extends over 13 amino acids. V lost 3 bases and J 6 bases, leaving 10 bases between the germline ends.

The V call is TRBV10-1, the J call TRBJ1-5; unclear D gene. V lost 6 bases and J lost 6, with 9 bases in between. Germline lookup yields CDR1 WNHNN and CDR2 SYGVQD (reference sequence). This CDR3 spans 12 amino acids. In nucleotides, the CDR3 is TGCGCCAGCAGCCCCTCGAGTCAGCCCCAGCATTTT. Amino acid sequence: CASSPSSQPQHF.